What follows is one TCR beta chain and its context. Antigen unknown. V gave up 3 bases and J gave up 5 bases, with 11 bases separating them. Germline V gives CDR1 SGHTA, CDR2 FQGNSA. This CDR3 contains 15 residues. This specimen belongs to a study of blood T cells in healthy people across ages. General study points: Total diversity from one million sequenced T cells was likely underestimated. With unsorted PBMCs, a conclusive comparison of naive versus antigen-experienced cells was not possible.

With a J-beta primer mix and a sample-barcoded 5' primer, a second PCR ran 7 to 11 cycles. TCRdb re-derived calls from the 5' RACE reads in MiXCR, one entry per CDR3 protein. The sample carries fewer than 1,200,000 distinct CDR3 sequences, approximately 26% recorded once. These data were also reused for a study on T cells of mothers and their children. That source notes: Addition of sample barcodes and 2-4 random nucleotides occurred through the M1S primer of the second PCR.

The J gene is TRBJ1-6, the V gene TRBV7-2, with no clear D. Sequenced sample: blood. The sequence derives from a girl aged 2 to 10 in good health. DNA for the CDR3: TGTGCCAGCAGCTTTCCTAGGTCCAATAATTCACCCCTCCACTTT. Protein: CASSFPRSNNSPLHF.